This T cell receptor (beta chain) was identified in a study of T cells in Graves' hyperthyroidism and ophthalmopathy. Subjects aged 18 to 65 presented with newly diagnosed hyperthyroidism of less than 2 months' duration. Researchers barred patients who had uncontrolled infection, other autoimmune disease, pregnancy or lactation. This CDR3 comprises 14 residues. The V and J ends lost 5 bases and 2 bases, in that order; junction bases with no gene match: 5. Germline V gene sequence: CDR1 SGHRS, CDR2 YFSETQ. Researchers amplified the TCR beta CDR3 regions from RNA transcripts. HTBI primers were the set used in a first-round RT-PCR of the TCR CDR3. A single record per CDR3 protein comes from TCRdb applying MiXCR to the multiplex PCR reads. The sample includes fewer than 300,000 distinct CDR3 sequences, 13% to 15% of them seen just once. This clonotype appeared many times.

The TCR originated in a woman aged 50 to 65 with Graves' hyperthyroidism that later progressed to Graves' ophthalmopathy. The sequencing input was blood. The gene calls are TRBV5-1 and TRBJ2-3; 7 bases are a match to TRBD1. CDR3 nucleotide sequence: TGCGCCAGCAGTCAGACAGGGTCCACAGATACGCAGTATTTT. Its translation: CASSQTGSTDTQYF.